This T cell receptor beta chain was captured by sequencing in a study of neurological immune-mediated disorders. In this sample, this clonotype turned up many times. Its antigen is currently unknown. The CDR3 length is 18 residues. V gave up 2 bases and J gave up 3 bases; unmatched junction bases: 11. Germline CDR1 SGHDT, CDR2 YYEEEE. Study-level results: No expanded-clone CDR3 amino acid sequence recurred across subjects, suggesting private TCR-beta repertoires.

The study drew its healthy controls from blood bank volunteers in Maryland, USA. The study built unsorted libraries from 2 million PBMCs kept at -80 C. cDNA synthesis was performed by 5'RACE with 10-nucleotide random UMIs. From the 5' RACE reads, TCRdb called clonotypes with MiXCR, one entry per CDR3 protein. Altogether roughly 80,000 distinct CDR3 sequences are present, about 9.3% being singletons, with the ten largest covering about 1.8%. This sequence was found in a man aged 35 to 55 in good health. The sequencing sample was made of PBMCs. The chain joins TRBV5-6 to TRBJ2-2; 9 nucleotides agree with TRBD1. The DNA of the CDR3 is TGTGCCAGCAGCTTCGGTTGGGGGACAGGGCGAGACACCGGGGAGCTGTTTTTT. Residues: CASSFGWGTGRDTGELFF.